Listed below are T cell receptor beta chains from one sample, sequenced in a study of Tregs in tolerant kidney transplant recipients. Using immunoSEQ multiplex PCR, the repertoire was profiled, and TCRdb retains in-frame clones only, with some absent. The table records approximately 90,000 clones, more than 85% of them present only once. The specimen comprised CD4+ T cells from blood (PBMCs), sampled 12 months after the transplant. Every receptor here comes from a human patient who received a combined kidney and bone marrow transplant. The graft donor may have contributed some T cells. CDR3s include the opening cysteine and the closing phenylalanine or tryptophan. A D gene is named only where the DNA matches it firmly. Clone size is not always given. Where it is, it says once, few, many or a class for expanded clones.

clone_size j_call v_call d_call cdr3_nt cdr3_aa
NA TRBJ1-3 TRBV29-1 TRBD1 TGCAGCGTGGCTACAGGGGGCAGTGGAAACACCATATATTTT CSVATGGSGNTIYF
NA TRBJ1-1 TRBV7-9 NA TGTGCCAGCAGCTCAGACGGACACTCGAACACTGAAGCTTTCTTT CASSSDGHSNTEAFF
NA TRBJ1-4 TRBV9 TRBD1 TGTGCCAGCAGCGTAGCTAGAGGGGGCAGGGGTGAAAAACTGTTTTTT CASSVARGGRGEKLFF
NA TRBJ2-7 TRBV7-8 TRBD1 TGTGCCAGCAGCTCGGACAGGGGAGGCGAGCAGTACTTC CASSSDRGGEQYF
NA TRBJ2-3 TRBV5-1 TRBD1 TGCGCCAGCAGCTTGGGGGCAGGGGGCCCGGATACGCAGTATTTT CASSLGAGGPDTQYF
NA TRBJ1-6 TRBV7-2 NA TGTGCCAGCAGCAACCCCCAGGTTCATTCACCCCTCCACTTT CASSNPQVHSPLHF
NA TRBJ2-7 TRBV4-3 NA TGCGCCAGCAGCCAAGGGGTTGGCACTACCTACGAGCAGTACTTC CASSQGVGTTYEQYF
NA TRBJ2-7 TRBV10-3 NA TGTGCCATCAAGGGGGACCGAGTCTCCTACGAGCAGTACTTC CAIKGDRVSYEQYF
NA TRBJ2-6 TRBV2 TRBD1 TGTGCCAGCAGTGACGACAGGGTTTTCGTTGGGGCCAACGTCCTGACTTTC CASSDDRVFVGANVLTF
NA TRBJ2-7 TRBV7-9 NA TGTGCCAGCAGCTTAGGTGGCCACGAGCAGTACTTC CASSLGGHEQYF
NA TRBJ2-2 TRBV5-1 TRBD2 TGCGCCAGCAGGGCTGTAGCGGGAGGGCCATCTTCCACCGGGGAGCTGTTTTTT CASRAVAGGPSSTGELFF
NA TRBJ2-7 TRBV19 NA TGTGCCAGTAGTAGCTACCGGGACTCCCTTCAGGTGGAGCAGTACTTC CASSSYRDSLQVEQYF
NA TRBJ2-6 TRBV7-3 NA TGTGCCAGCAGCTCAGACTCTGGGGCCAACGTCCTGACTTTC CASSSDSGANVLTF
few TRBJ1-4 TRBV6-6 TRBD1 TGTGCCAGCAGACAGGGGGCGTGGGAAAAACTGTTTTTT CASRQGAWEKLFF
NA TRBJ1-5 TRBV15 NA TGTGCCACCAGCAGAGATTGGAGTCAGCCCCAGCATTTT CATSRDWSQPQHF
NA TRBJ2-3 TRBV5-8 NA TGTGCCAGCAGCTTGGAATTGGATGGCGGGGCGGGGGATACGCAGTATTTT CASSLELDGGAGDTQYF
NA TRBJ2-7 TRBV18 TRBD1 TGTGCCAGCTCACCGGGACAGACCTACGAGCAGTACTTC CASSPGQTYEQYF
NA TRBJ2-7 TRBV29-1 NA TGCAGCGTGCTCCCCACAGGGTTTTTATCCTACGAGCAGTACTTC CSVLPTGFLSYEQYF
NA TRBJ2-5 TRBV29-1 TRBD1 TGCAGCGTCCGATCGGGGACAGATCAAGAGACCCAGTACTTC CSVRSGTDQETQYF
NA TRBJ2-7 TRBV4-2 NA TGTGCCAGCAGCCAGGGGGTGCGGGACTACGAGCAGTACTTC CASSQGVRDYEQYF
once TRBJ2-5 TRBV11-2 NA TGTGCCAGCAACTCGGTCAGAGGTCTCCAAGAGACCCAGTACTTC CASNSVRGLQETQYF
NA TRBJ2-7 TRBV7-3 TRBD2 TGTGCCAGCAGCTCTCAAGTACAGTTTGCTAGCGGAAACCCCACCTCCTACGAGCAGTACTTC CASSSQVQFASGNPTSYEQYF
NA TRBJ1-1 TRBV14 NA TGTGCCAGCAGCCTCGGGGGTAAAACTGAAGCTTTCTTT CASSLGGKTEAFF
NA TRBJ1-1 TRBV10-3 NA TGTGCCATCAGCCTCCTGGGGGCGAACACTGAAGCTTTCTTT CAISLLGANTEAFF
NA TRBJ1-4 TRBV7-9 TRBD1 TGTGCCAGCAGCTTAGGGACCAGACAGGGGACTAATGAAAAACTGTTTTTT CASSLGTRQGTNEKLFF
NA TRBJ2-7 TRBV19 TRBD2 TGTGCCAGTAGTAGGACTAGCGGGAGGGCCGGGTATAGCTACGAGCAGTACTTC CASSRTSGRAGYSYEQYF
NA TRBJ2-1 TRBV7-2 NA TGTGCCAGCAGCCAATGGGGGGATCCGGGAGATGAGCAGTTCTTC CASSQWGDPGDEQFF
NA TRBJ2-7 TRBV7-2 NA TGTGCCAGCAGCTTAGTCGGGTCATTCTACGAGCAGTACTTC CASSLVGSFYEQYF
once TRBJ2-3 TRBV7-9 NA TGTGCCAGCAGCTTAGATTCCGGGGTCACAGATACGCAGTATTTT CASSLDSGVTDTQYF
NA TRBJ2-5 TRBV11-2 TRBD2 TGTGCCAGCAGCTTAACAACTAGCGGTTGGGAGACCCAGTACTTC CASSLTTSGWETQYF
once TRBJ1-1 TRBV5-8 TRBD1 TGTGCCAGCAGCTTAGGACAGGGAGAATTGAACACTGAAGCTTTCTTT CASSLGQGELNTEAFF
NA TRBJ2-7 TRBV5-1 NA TGCGCCAGCAGCTTGGCGGTTACAGGGGGGGGATACGAGCAGTACTTC CASSLAVTGGGYEQYF
NA TRBJ2-2 TRBV2 NA TGTGCCAGCGGGCAGACAATGACCGGGGAGCTGTTTTTT CASGQTMTGELFF
NA TRBJ2-6 TRBV10-3 NA TGTGCCGTACAGGGCTCTGGGGCCAACGTCCTGACTTTC CAVQGSGANVLTF
NA TRBJ2-1 TRBV4-3 TRBD2 TGCGCCAGCAGCCAAGAGCCGCTAGCGGGAGGTGTCTACAATGAGCAGTTCTTC CASSQEPLAGGVYNEQFF
NA TRBJ1-6 TRBV7-3 TRBD1 TGTGCCAGCAGCCGGGACAGCAATAATTCACCCCTCCACTTT CASSRDSNNSPLHF
NA TRBJ1-2 TRBV10-3 NA TGTGCCATCAGTGAGTCGGAAAGGGGAACGAATGGCTACACCTTC CAISESERGTNGYTF
once TRBJ2-2 TRBV6-1 TRBD2 TGTGCCAGTGCAAGCGGGGGAGTAAACACCAGGGAGCTGTTTTTT CASASGGVNTRELFF
NA TRBJ2-1 TRBV10-3 TRBD1 TGTGCCGTTGGACAGGGCGGGTATGAGCAGTTCTTC CAVGQGGYEQFF
NA TRBJ1-5 TRBV12-2 NA TGTGCAAGTCGCTTAGAGGGGGATAGCAATCAGCCCCAGCATTTT CASRLEGDSNQPQHF
NA TRBJ2-5 TRBV5-1 NA TGCGCCAGCAGCTTGGCAGGGACACAAGAGACCCAGTACTTC CASSLAGTQETQYF
NA TRBJ1-5 TRBV7-8 NA TGTGCCAGCAGCCCCGGGGGTGGGCCCCAGCATTTT CASSPGGGPQHF
NA TRBJ2-1 TRBV4-1 TRBD2 TGCGCCAGCAGCAATATTGGCGGGAGGGCCCCCAATGAGCAGTTCTTC CASSNIGGRAPNEQFF
NA TRBJ1-2 TRBV7-8 TRBD1 TGTGCCAGCAGCTCCAGACAGGGTGGCGTAAGTGGCTACACCTTC CASSSRQGGVSGYTF
NA TRBJ2-1 TRBV19 NA TGTGCCGGTCTCCTTTCCCAGCGGGTCTACAATGAGCAGTTCTTC CAGLLSQRVYNEQFF
NA TRBJ2-5 TRBV18 TRBD1 TGTGCCAGCTCACCCGGACAGGGCCTGGAGACCCAGTACTTC CASSPGQGLETQYF
NA TRBJ2-1 TRBV6-5 NA TGTGCCAGCAGCTATAGTTTTGGAGTAGCGGACGAGCAGTTCTTC CASSYSFGVADEQFF
NA TRBJ2-7 TRBV18 TRBD1 TGTGCCAGCTCACCACGGCAGGGGGCCTCCTACGAGCAGTACTTC CASSPRQGASYEQYF
NA TRBJ2-1 TRBV5-1 TRBD2 TGCGCCAGCAGCTCCGGACTAGCGGGGGGGTCTACCCCCGACAATGAGCAGTTCTTC CASSSGLAGGSTPDNEQFF
once TRBJ1-2 TRBV12-5 TRBD1 TGTGCTAGTGGTTCTGACCCCGGGACAGGGTTCTATGGCTACACCTTC CASGSDPGTGFYGYTF
NA TRBJ1-6 TRBV7-2 TRBD1 TGTGCCAGCAGCTTAGCCGGGACAGGGTTCTCACCCCTCCACTTT CASSLAGTGFSPLHF
once TRBJ2-6 TRBV29-1 NA TGCAGCGTCGAAATTACAGGAGCTGGGGCCAACGTCCTGACTTTC CSVEITGAGANVLTF
NA TRBJ2-1 TRBV4-2 TRBD2 TGTGCCAGCAGCCAAGAGGGGACTAGCGGTCACAATGAGCAGTTCTTC CASSQEGTSGHNEQFF
NA TRBJ2-5 TRBV28 NA TGTGCCAGCAGTTTATCGACTAGTCTACGGGAGACCCAGTACTTC CASSLSTSLRETQYF